The rows below give T cell receptor beta chains drawn from one sample of a study of blood T cell repertoires in COVID-19. Sequencing was performed with immunoSEQ multiplex PCR; in TCRdb, only in-frame clones are kept and a portion is missing. The repertoire has about 170,000 clones, around 84% of them found once; the top ten carry about 14%. The sample comprised peripheral blood. Receptors were obtained from a woman in her 70s with COVID-19, enrolled during active disease. CDR3s include the opening cysteine and the closing phenylalanine or tryptophan. Fields, in order: J gene, D gene, V gene, CDR3 DNA, CDR3 protein. The D gene is left open where the match is weak.

j_gene: TRBJ1-1
d_gene: -
v_gene: TRBV10-2
CDR3nt: TGCGCCAGCGGGAAGGACACTAACACTGAAGCTTTCTTT
CDR3aa: CASGKDTNTEAFF

j_gene: TRBJ2-3
d_gene: -
v_gene: TRBV6-5
CDR3nt: TGTGCCAGCAGGGGGGCAATCACAGATACGCAGTATTTT
CDR3aa: CASRGAITDTQYF

j_gene: TRBJ2-3
d_gene: TRBD2
v_gene: TRBV4-2
CDR3nt: TGTGCCAGCAGCCAAGGGAATAGCGGGGGCCATAGCACAGATACGCAGTATTTT
CDR3aa: CASSQGNSGGHSTDTQYF

j_gene: TRBJ1-2
d_gene: -
v_gene: TRBV2
CDR3nt: TGTGCCAGCAGAGACAGTTTAGATGGCTACACCTTC
CDR3aa: CASRDSLDGYTF

j_gene: TRBJ1-1
d_gene: -
v_gene: TRBV10-1
CDR3nt: TGCGCCAGCAGTGGACAGAGGACAATGAACACTGAAGCTTTCTTT
CDR3aa: CASSGQRTMNTEAFF

j_gene: TRBJ2-1
d_gene: -
v_gene: TRBV5-4
CDR3nt: TGTGCCAGCAGCACTTCTAGCGACGGCCCCTACAATGAGCAGTTCTTC
CDR3aa: CASSTSSDGPYNEQFF

j_gene: TRBJ1-2
d_gene: -
v_gene: TRBV28
CDR3nt: TGTGCCAGCAGTTTAAAGGGGGAAGGCTACACCTTC
CDR3aa: CASSLKGEGYTF

j_gene: TRBJ1-1
d_gene: TRBD1
v_gene: TRBV19
CDR3nt: TGTGCCAGTAGTATGGGACAGGGAAACACTGAAGCTTTCTTT
CDR3aa: CASSMGQGNTEAFF

j_gene: TRBJ1-6
d_gene: TRBD1
v_gene: TRBV6-6
CDR3nt: TGTGCCACTCGGGACAGCCAAACCCTCCACTTT
CDR3aa: CATRDSQTLHF

j_gene: TRBJ1-5
d_gene: TRBD1
v_gene: TRBV2
CDR3nt: TGTGCCAGCAGTGTCGAGGGACAGCTCAATCAGCCCCAGCATTTT
CDR3aa: CASSVEGQLNQPQHF

j_gene: TRBJ2-2
d_gene: TRBD2
v_gene: TRBV7-6
CDR3nt: TGTGCCAGCAGCTTACGGGGGGTGAGGGCCACCGGGGAGCTGTTTTTT
CDR3aa: CASSLRGVRATGELFF

j_gene: TRBJ1-1
d_gene: -
v_gene: TRBV25-1
CDR3nt: TGTGCCAGCAGTGAATACGGTTGGAACACTGAAGCTTTCTTT
CDR3aa: CASSEYGWNTEAFF

j_gene: TRBJ1-5
d_gene: -
v_gene: TRBV30
CDR3nt: TGTGCCTGGGGCAGGGGTGGCAATCAGCCCCAGCATTTT
CDR3aa: CAWGRGGNQPQHF

j_gene: TRBJ1-5
d_gene: -
v_gene: TRBV19
CDR3nt: TGTGCCAGTACCCGCCAGGGTTCCCCTAGCAATCAGCCCCAGCATTTT
CDR3aa: CASTRQGSPSNQPQHF

j_gene: TRBJ1-1
d_gene: -
v_gene: TRBV7-2
CDR3nt: TGTGCCAGCAGGGCAACAGGGAACACTGAAGCTTTCTTT
CDR3aa: CASRATGNTEAFF

j_gene: TRBJ2-3
d_gene: -
v_gene: TRBV5-1
CDR3nt: TGCGCCAGCAGCGGCTCCGTAGCACCGAGCACAGATACGCAGTATTTT
CDR3aa: CASSGSVAPSTDTQYF